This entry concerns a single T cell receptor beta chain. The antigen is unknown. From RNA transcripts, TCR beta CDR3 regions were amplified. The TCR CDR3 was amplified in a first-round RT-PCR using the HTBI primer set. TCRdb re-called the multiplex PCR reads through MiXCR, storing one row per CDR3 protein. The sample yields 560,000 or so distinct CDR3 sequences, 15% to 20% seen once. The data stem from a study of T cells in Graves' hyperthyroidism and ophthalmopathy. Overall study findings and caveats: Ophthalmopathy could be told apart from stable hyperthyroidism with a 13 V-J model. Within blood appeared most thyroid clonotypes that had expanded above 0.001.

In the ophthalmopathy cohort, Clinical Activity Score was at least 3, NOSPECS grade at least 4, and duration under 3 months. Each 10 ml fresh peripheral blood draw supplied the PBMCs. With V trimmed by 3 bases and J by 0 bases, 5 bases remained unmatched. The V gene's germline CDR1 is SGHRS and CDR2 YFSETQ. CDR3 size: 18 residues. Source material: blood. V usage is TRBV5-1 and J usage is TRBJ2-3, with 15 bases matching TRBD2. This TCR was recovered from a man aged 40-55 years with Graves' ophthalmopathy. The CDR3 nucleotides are TGCGCCAGCAGCTCGGGACTAGCGGGGGGACGTAGCACAGATACGCAGTATTTT. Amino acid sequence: CASSSGLAGGRSTDTQYF.